Listed here are 15 T cell receptor beta chains from one sample, sequenced in a study of post-analysis software for immune sequencing data. Carried by the TCR beta cDNA libraries were unique molecular identifiers. TCRdb independently ran MiXCR on the PCR reads; one entry per CDR3 protein. The sample has about 460,000 distinct CDR3 sequences, around 40% seen once. Study-level points and caveats: Relative to controls, patients had a few TRBV segments at higher frequency, with TRBV5-6, TRBV5-1 and TRBV20-1 among these.

The antigens of these receptors remain unknown. The specimen sequenced was blood. The origin of the receptors is a girl aged 5 to 17 with multiple sclerosis.

This clonotype was counted only a few times. The chain employs TRBV5-5 and TRBJ2-7; D possibly corresponds to TRBD1 (5 bases). Gene TRBJ2-5 matches the end of the DNA better, so the J call may be wrong. CDR3 size: 14 residues. CDR1 SGHKS and CDR2 YYEKEE come from the germline V gene (reference sequence). The CDR3 spells CASNGPQAMETQYF. In nucleotides, the CDR3 is TGTGCCAGCAACGGTCCACAGGCCATGGAGACCCAGTACTTC.

A few counts support this clonotype. The J gene is TRBJ1-2, the V gene TRBV20-1; the D gene is possibly TRBD1 (5 bases). Germline V gene data show CDR1 as DFQATT and CDR2 as SNEGSKA (reference sequence). The CDR3 has 13 residues. Trimming left V 3 bases short and J 4 bases short, with 12 bases between. CDR3 DNA: TGCAGTGCTAGCGCTAGGGGTATCTATGGCTACACCTTC. It encodes CSASARGIYGYTF.

V gene TRBV20-1 combines with J gene TRBJ1-5, with a tentative D call TRBD1 (6 bases). Per the germline V gene, CDR1 is DFQATT and CDR2 is SNEGSKA (reference sequence). CDR3 length equals 14 residues. Trimming took off 6 bases at V and 4 bases at J, with 16 bases between the two ends. The CDR3 spells CSAADSIRNQPQHF. The CDR3 region has the DNA TGCAGTGCCGCGGACAGTATTCGGAATCAGCCCCAGCATTTT.

In this sample, this clonotype turned up a few times. The chain combines TRBV6-2 or TRBV6-3 with TRBJ2-1; TRBD2 aligns across 9 bases. This CDR3 contains 16 residues. Germline CDR1 and CDR2: MNHEY and SVGEGT. After removal of 6 bases from V and 8 bases from J, the junction contained 14 bases not matched to a gene. CDR3 sequence: CASSRPPSGVAHEQFF. In nucleotides, the CDR3 is TGTGCCAGCAGCCGCCCCCCTAGCGGGGTCGCTCATGAGCAGTTCTTC.

The CDR3 sequence: CASSLVSGRGADTQYF. As DNA, the CDR3 is TGTGCCAGCAGCTTAGTTAGCGGGAGGGGCGCAGATACGCAGTATTTT. V gene TRBV7-8 combines with J gene TRBJ2-3, with 11 bases lining up with TRBD2. The germline V gene has CDR1 SGHVS and CDR2 FQNEAQ. This CDR3 is built from 16 residues. The J segment lost 4 bases and the V segment lost 1 base, leaving 4 bases of the junction unmatched.

The chain has TRBV7-6 and TRBJ2-5, with D unclear. Looked up from germline, CDR1 is SGHVS and CDR2 is FNYEAQ. CDR3 size: 17 residues. V was shortened by 5 bases and J by 1 base, with 20 bases between the two germline ends. Written as DNA, the CDR3 is TGTGCCAGCAGCCTCTCCGTCCCCGGAGCAAGCCAAGAGACCCAGTACTTC. It codes for CASSLSVPGASQETQYF.

The table lists this clonotype with a few counts. The gene calls are TRBV28 and TRBJ2-4; 9 positions match TRBD1. The J call is doubtful: the DNA matches TRBJ2-7 better. This CDR3 is 20 amino acids long. In germline, CDR1 is MDHEN, CDR2 SYDVKM. CDR3 protein: CASSPPRDRVTGYLTYEQYF. The CDR3 region has the DNA TGTGCCAGCAGTCCCCCCCGGGACAGGGTGACTGGGTATCTTACCTACGAGCAGTACTTC.

This clonotype was seen once. The chain joins TRBV20-1 to TRBJ2-3; D might be TRBD1 or TRBD2, each matching 5 bases. The germline gives CDR1 DFQATT, CDR2 SNEGSKA (reference sequence). The CDR3 has 15 residues. CDR3 sequence reads: CTAREGSTSTDTQYF. CDR3 bases: TGCACCGCCCGAGAGGGGAGTACAAGCACAGATACGCAGTATTTT.

The chain has TRBV4-1 and TRBJ2-1; D may match TRBD1 or TRBD2 (5 bases each). The germline CDR1 and CDR2 sequences are MGHRA and YSYEKL. CDR3 length: 13 residues. V lost 1 base and J lost 8, with 9 bases in between. CDR3 region: CASSQGWGYEQFF. CDR3 sequence (DNA): TGCGCCAGCAGCCAAGGTTGGGGGTATGAGCAGTTCTTC.

V gene TRBV28 combines with J gene TRBJ1-2; weak D call: TRBD1 (6 bases). There are 14 residues in the CDR3. The V end was cut by 3 bases, the J end by 2 bases, with 10 bases between. CDR1 and CDR2 (germline): MDHEN, SYDVKM. CDR3 sequence: CASSLGGGNYGYTF. In DNA form, the CDR3 reads TGTGCCAGCAGTTTGGGAGGGGGAAACTATGGCTACACCTTC.

The chain is built from TRBV6-1 and TRBJ2-7; 8 bases align to TRBD1. V dropped 6 bases and J dropped 3; count of bases not matched to a gene: 10. CDR3 length: 15 residues. CDR1 and CDR2 (germline): MNHNS, SASEGT. CDR3 protein: CASSERDRWGYEQYF. The CDR3 DNA reads as TGTGCCAGCAGCGAACGGGACAGGTGGGGCTACGAGCAGTACTTC.

V usage is TRBV6-5 and J usage is TRBJ2-2; the match to TRBD2 covers 8 bases. Germline trimming cut 6 bases from V and 1 base from J; bases unmatched to any gene: 7. CDR3 length equals 16 residues. Germline-derived CDR1 and CDR2 are MNHEY and SVGAGI. Here the CDR3 reads CASRPTSGVNTGELFF. As DNA, the CDR3 is TGTGCCAGCAGACCTACTAGCGGAGTGAACACCGGGGAGCTGTTTTTT.

J is TRBJ2-1 and V is TRBV7-2, with D perhaps being TRBD1 or TRBD2 (5 bases each). The V and J ends lost 1 base and 7 bases respectively, with 14 bases between them. The CDR3 covers 15 residues. Germline V gene data show CDR1 as SGHTA and CDR2 as FQGNSA. The CDR3 nucleotides are TGTGCCAGCAGCTTAGTAGGCGGCGAGGGGAATGAGCAGTTCTTC. This encodes CASSLVGGEGNEQFF.

The V gene is TRBV24-1, the J gene TRBJ2-1, with D maybe TRBD2 (6 bases). Between the trimmed V and J ends, which lost 5 bases and 5 bases, there was a span of 18 bases. The CDR3 runs to 16 residues. Germline lookup yields CDR1 KGHDR and CDR2 SFDVKD. The CDR3 nucleotides read TGTGCCACCAGTGTGTTGGGACTGAAGGGCCACAATGAGCAGTTCTTC. It codes for CATSVLGLKGHNEQFF.

V and J are TRBV28 and TRBJ2-1; weak D call: TRBD1 (5 bases). With 5 bases removed from V and 3 bases from J, the gap between germline ends came to 11 bases. The length of the CDR3 is 14 residues. Germline values: CDR1 MDHEN, CDR2 SYDVKM. The CDR3 protein is CASSTGAYYNEQFF. The DNA for the CDR3 is TGTGCCAGCAGTACAGGAGCCTACTACAATGAGCAGTTCTTC.